The 17 T cell receptor beta chains in this list originate from one sample, sequenced in a study of cytomegalovirus exposure and HLA in healthy donors. Primers for the PCR totalled 60 Vbeta and 13 Jbeta. Measured with immunoSEQ multiplex PCR; TCRdb has only the in-frame clones, and not every one. The table records under 150,000 clones, 78% of them present only once. The material sequenced was PBMCs. These receptors all stem from a woman aged 25 to 39 in good health and CMV-seropositive.

The rearrangement joins TRBV6-6 to TRBJ1-4; possibly TRBD1 for D (5 bases). The germline CDR1 and CDR2 sequences are MNHNY and SVGAGI (reference sequence). This CDR3 has 13 residues. The V and J ends lost 7 bases and 11 bases respectively, with 17 bases between them. The CDR3 reads CASMAGSVGKLFF. Here the CDR3 DNA reads TGTGCCAGCATGGCAGGGTCCGTGGGGAAACTGTTTTTT.

There are a few counts of this clone. The V and J genes are TRBV5-5 and TRBJ1-2, with 9 bases fitting TRBD1. Trimming at V came to 4 bases and at J to 4 bases, leaving 20 bases not matched to a gene. The V gene's germline CDR1 is SGHKS and CDR2 YYEKEE (reference sequence). This CDR3 has 19 amino acids. CDR3 coding DNA: TGTGCCAGCAGCCATGGCGCCTCCCCTTGGACAGGGGTAGGCTATGGCTACACCTTC. Residues: CASSHGASPWTGVGYGYTF.

The CDR3 DNA reads as TGTGCCAGCAGGTCAGGGGGCGCGGGGGAGACCCAGTACTTC. Residues: CASRSGGAGETQYF. The rearrangement links TRBV28 to TRBJ2-5; 8 bases line up with TRBD1. Germline CDR1 reads MDHEN; CDR2 reads SYDVKM. V trimming: 6 bases; J trimming: 5 bases; junction bases outside the gene matches: 8. This CDR3 has 14 residues.

This clone has just one count. DNA for the CDR3: TGTGCCAGCAGCTTAATGGGACTCCTTCGGTACGAGCAGTACTTC. Translated: CASSLMGLLRYEQYF. This chain links TRBV7-2 with TRBJ2-7, with D perhaps matching TRBD2 (6 bases). CDR1 is SGHTA, CDR2 FQGNSA, per germline. This CDR3 contains 15 residues. V gave up 2 bases and J gave up 4 bases, with 15 bases separating them. The full variable domain, rest sourced from reference TRBV7-2 and TRBJ2-7, is GAGVSQSPSNKVTEKGKDVELRCDPISGHTALYWYRQSLGQGLEFLIYFQGNSAPDKSGLPSDRFSAERTGGSVSTLTIQRTQQEDSAVYLCASSLMGLLRYEQYFGPGTRLTVT.

The chain has TRBV29-1 and TRBJ2-1, with 9 nucleotides matching TRBD2. The CDR3 extends over 12 amino acids. The V segment lost 1 base and the J segment 12 bases; nucleotides outside the gene matches: 4. Germline V gives CDR1 SQVTM, CDR2 ANQGSEA. In DNA, the CDR3 is TGCAGCGTTGAAGGGGCGGGGGGGCCGCAGTTCTTC. Protein: CSVEGAGGPQFF.

V is TRBV28 and J is TRBJ2-5; D is uncertain. V lost 6 bases, J lost 3 bases, and 14 bases lay in between. Germline-derived CDR1 and CDR2 are MDHEN and SYDVKM. The CDR3 totals 14 residues. The CDR3, as DNA: TGTGCCAGCAGCCATCGCGACTGGAAAGAGACCCAGTACTTC. Protein sequence: CASSHRDWKETQYF.

The chain has TRBV13 and TRBJ2-7; 12 bases agree with TRBD2. The CDR3 spans 19 residues. Germline V gene lookup returns CDR1 PRHDT and CDR2 FYEKMQ (reference sequence). V shed 3 bases, J shed 7 bases, and the junction held 19 bases outside the gene matches. The CDR3, as DNA: TGTGCCAGCAGCTTGAAAAGACTAGCGGGGGTGACAGGATTGGGGGAGCAGTACTTC. Its protein is CASSLKRLAGVTGLGEQYF. The full variable domain, with the rest looked up from reference TRBV13 and TRBJ2-7, is AAGVIQSPRHLIKEKRETATLKCYPIPRHDTVYWYQQGPGQDPQFLISFYEKMQSDKGSIPDRFSAQQFSDYHSELNMSSLELGDSALYFCASSLKRLAGVTGLGEQYFGPGTRLTVT.

This sequence joins TRBV6-4 and TRBJ1-2, with D hard to call. The CDR3 has 13 amino acids. Germline V gives CDR1 MRHNA, CDR2 SNTAGT. Trimming stripped 0 bases from V and 6 bases from J, with 8 bases between. This chain's CDR3 is CASSDSPFHGYTF. Written as DNA, the CDR3 is TGTGCCAGCAGTGACTCCCCGTTCCATGGCTACACCTTC.

The chain is built from TRBV5-1 and TRBJ2-1; D is unresolved. Germline V gene sequence: CDR1 SGHRS, CDR2 YFSETQ. V was pared by 4 bases and J by 7 bases, with 18 bases between. This CDR3 comprises 15 residues. The CDR3: CASSANTNPLNEQFF. The CDR3 nucleotides read TGCGCCAGCAGCGCCAACACAAACCCACTAAATGAGCAGTTCTTC.

The chain employs TRBV30 and TRBJ1-1, with D tentatively TRBD1 (6 bases). V lost 0 bases to trimming and J lost 3 bases, with 20 bases between them. CDR1 is GTSNPN and CDR2 is SVGIG in the germline V gene (reference sequence). This CDR3 contains 17 residues. The CDR3 protein is CAWSVRGIPQRDTEAFF. The CDR3 region has the DNA TGTGCCTGGAGTGTAAGGGGGATCCCCCAAAGGGACACTGAAGCTTTCTTT.

The chain carries TRBV18 and TRBJ1-4; 8 bases fit TRBD1. Germline V gene lookup returns CDR1 KGHSH and CDR2 LQKENI. This CDR3 region has 15 residues. The V segment lost 4 bases and the J segment 1 base; nucleotides outside the gene matches: 2. The CDR3 sequence is CASSQTGGTNEKLFF. CDR3 bases: TGTGCCAGCTCACAAACAGGGGGAACTAATGAAAAACTGTTTTTT.

V gene TRBV4-1 combines with J gene TRBJ2-5, with D possibly being TRBD2 (7 bases). There are 17 residues in the CDR3. The V end lost 2 bases, the J end lost 4 bases, and 20 bases lay between the germline ends. Germline lookup yields CDR1 MGHRA and CDR2 YSYEKL. The CDR3 here is CASSQPDLPGGRETQYF. DNA of the CDR3: TGCGCCAGCAGCCAACCAGACCTTCCCGGGGGGCGAGAGACCCAGTACTTC.

This clone has only one observation. The chain couples TRBV5-1 to TRBJ2-6; TRBD1 matches at 7 bases. V gave up 3 bases and J gave up 1 base; unmatched junction bases: 1. The CDR3 covers 15 residues. Germline CDR1 SGHRS, CDR2 YFSETQ. Here the CDR3 reads CASSSQGSGANVLTF. CDR3 in DNA: TGCGCCAGCAGCTCACAGGGGTCTGGGGCCAACGTCCTGACTTTC.

The V call is TRBV10-3, the J call TRBJ2-5; 10 bases align to TRBD2. The CDR3 extends over 17 amino acids. Germline assignment: CDR1 ENHRY and CDR2 SYGVKD. Losses at the gene ends were 0 bases for V and 6 bases for J; bases not matched to a gene: 10. The CDR3 sequence: CAISESVLAGYEKTQYF. The CDR3 DNA reads TGTGCCATCAGTGAGTCGGTACTAGCGGGGTACGAAAAGACCCAGTACTTC.

The rearrangement joins TRBV19 to TRBJ1-4, with 8 nucleotides matching TRBD1. Trimming removed 4 bases from V and 8 bases from J; junction bases left unmatched: 9. Germline CDR1 and CDR2: LNHDA and SQIVND (reference sequence). This CDR3 spans 15 amino acids. The CDR3 coding sequence is TGTGCCAGTAGTACCCTCAGGACAGGGACCGAAAAACTGTTTTTT. Residues: CASSTLRTGTEKLFF.

The V gene is TRBV4-3, the J gene TRBJ1-2, with D possibly being TRBD1 (5 bases). The V end was cut by 4 bases, the J end by 7 bases, with 22 bases between. The CDR3 has 16 residues. The germline CDR1 and CDR2 sequences are LGHNA and YSLEER. CDR3 nucleotides: TGCGCCAGCAGCCCCGGGCGCGGGGCTTCCCCTCGTGGCTACACCTTC. Its translation is CASSPGRGASPRGYTF.

The rearrangement links TRBV4-1 to TRBJ1-4, with 10 bases that match TRBD1. Germline V gene lookup returns CDR1 MGHRA and CDR2 YSYEKL. The CDR3 covers 15 residues. V shed 6 bases, J shed 8 bases, and the junction held 9 bases outside the gene matches. The CDR3 region is CASRPGTGAREKLFF. DNA of the CDR3: TGCGCCAGCAGACCAGGGACAGGGGCAAGGGAAAAACTGTTTTTT.